Detailed here is one T cell receptor (beta chain). The table came from immunoSEQ multiplex PCR; TCRdb's copy has only in-frame clones and leaves some out. Among roughly 130,000 clones listed, just under 85% were seen once. J was trimmed by 7 bases and V by 10 bases; bases with no gene match: 9. The CDR3 is made up of 13 amino acids. Germline CDR1 reads MDHEN; CDR2 reads SYDVKM. This record comes from a study of blood T cell repertoires in COVID-19. Across the whole study: Acute-phase and convalescent COVID-19 samples originated in the United States, Italy and Spain.

The chain has TRBV28 and TRBJ1-2; 10 positions agree with TRBD1. The sample taken for sequencing was PBMCs or T cells enriched from blood (not recorded which). This TCR was recovered from a man between 45 and 60 years old who had recovered from COVID-19. CDR3 DNA sequence: TGTGCCACGGGGAGACAGGGGGCTTTTGGCTACACCTTC. It encodes CATGRQGAFGYTF.